Presented here are 13 T cell receptor beta chains from one specimen sequenced in a study of shared clonotypes between healthy human individuals. Using immunoSEQ multiplex PCR, the repertoire was profiled, and TCRdb retains in-frame clones only, with some absent. This table has roughly 770,000 clones, approximately 97% appearing once. Naive CD8 cells, CD45RO-negative and positively selected for CCR7, excluded terminally differentiated effector memory CD45RA+ cells. Sequencing was done on a sample of naive CD8+ T cells sorted from blood. All receptors come from a young man in good health.

The chain couples TRBV2 to TRBJ2-1; 11 bases are shared with TRBD2. V lost 7 bases to trimming and J lost 3 bases; unmatched junction nucleotides: 2. CDR1 and CDR2 (germline): SNHLY, FYNNEI. The CDR3 has 14 residues. CDR3 bases: TGTGCCAGCAAGACTAGCGGGAACTACAATGAGCAGTTCTTC. As protein: CASKTSGNYNEQFF.

The rearrangement joins TRBV4-1 to TRBJ2-7, with 10 nucleotides matching TRBD2. CDR1 and CDR2 from the germline V gene are MGHRA and YSYEKL. CDR3 length equals 16 residues. Losses at the gene ends were 3 bases for V and 5 bases for J; bases not matched to a gene: 10. This CDR3 reads CASSQRLAGGDDEQYF. CDR3 nucleotides: TGCGCCAGCAGCCAGAGGTTAGCGGGAGGAGATGACGAGCAGTACTTC.

This clone was observed once. The chain employs TRBV7-9 and TRBJ2-3; 12 positions match TRBD2. In germline, CDR1 is SEHNR, CDR2 FQNEAQ (reference sequence). CDR3 size: 17 residues. Losses at the gene ends were 4 bases for V and 2 bases for J; bases not matched to a gene: 7. CDR3 region: CASSSRLAGGNTDTQYF. The CDR3 DNA follows: TGTGCCAGCAGCTCCCGGCTAGCGGGAGGGAACACAGATACGCAGTATTTT.

A single count supports this clone. This chain joins TRBV5-1 and TRBJ2-3, with D perhaps being TRBD1 or TRBD2 (5 bases each). In germline, CDR1 is SGHRS, CDR2 YFSETQ. V shed 4 bases and J shed 2 bases, with 11 bases lying between them. This CDR3 comprises 14 residues. CDR3 nucleotides: TGCGCCAGCAGCCCGAGGGGCATCACAGATACGCAGTATTTT. Protein product: CASSPRGITDTQYF.

V is TRBV11-2 and J is TRBJ2-7; 8 nucleotides match TRBD2. The CDR3 contains 15 residues. The germline V gene has CDR1 SGHAT and CDR2 FQNNGV. Germline trimming cut 4 bases from V and 3 bases from J; bases unmatched to any gene: 8. DNA of the CDR3: TGTGCCAGCAGCTATGCTAGCGGGCCCCACTACGAGCAGTACTTC. The encoded protein is CASSYASGPHYEQYF.

This clone was recorded once. Other DNA sequences of this sample code for an identical CDR3. The genes are TRBV19 and TRBJ2-7; D might be TRBD1 (6 bases). The CDR3 spans 13 residues. The V gene lost 3 bases and the J gene lost 4 bases, with 10 bases spanning the gap. Germline V gives CDR1 LNHDA, CDR2 SQIVND (reference sequence). CDR3 DNA: TGTGCCAGTAGTATTTTCCAGGGGTACGAGCAGTACTTC. Protein product: CASSIFQGYEQYF.

V usage is TRBV6-6 and J usage is TRBJ2-1; D gene ambiguous. The germline gives CDR1 MNHNY, CDR2 SVGAGI (reference sequence). This CDR3 spans 11 amino acids. The V end lost 8 bases, the J end lost 6 bases, and 8 bases lay between the germline ends. The CDR3 sequence is CASGNSNEQFF. Written as DNA, the CDR3 is TGTGCCAGCGGAAATAGCAATGAGCAGTTCTTC.

The sample holds one count of this clone. The chain recombines TRBV27 with TRBJ1-1, with D possibly being TRBD1 (6 bases). Germline-derived CDR1 and CDR2 are MNHEY and SMNVEV (reference sequence). This CDR3 comprises 15 residues. V was trimmed by 6 bases and J by 0 bases, leaving 14 bases between them. The CDR3 region is CASRLTQGVNTEAFF. The CDR3 bases are TGTGCCAGCAGACTCACACAGGGAGTGAACACTGAAGCTTTCTTT.

J is TRBJ2-7 and V is TRBV27, with D perhaps matching TRBD1 (5 bases). V was clipped by 3 bases and J by 1 base, with 13 bases between them. CDR3 length: 15 residues. Germline CDR1 is MNHEY and CDR2 is SMNVEV (reference sequence). CDR3 amino acids: CASSFRVPSSYEQYF. The CDR3, as DNA: TGTGCCAGCAGTTTCAGGGTACCCTCTTCCTACGAGCAGTACTTC.

The V call is TRBV10-3, the J call TRBJ2-2, with TRBD2 identical over 15 bases. After removal of 10 bases from V and 5 bases from J, the junction contained 8 bases not matched to a gene. The CDR3 is made up of 16 amino acids. The germline CDR1 and CDR2 sequences are ENHRY and SYGVKD. CDR3 sequence reads: CASSWTSGRETGELFF. CDR3 coding DNA: TGTGCCAGCTCCTGGACTAGCGGGAGGGAAACCGGGGAGCTGTTTTTT.

V and J are TRBV29-1 and TRBJ2-3; TRBD2 agrees at 7 bases. The length of the CDR3 is 12 residues. Germline trimming cut 8 bases from V and 4 bases from J; bases unmatched to any gene: 6. CDR1 is SQVTM, CDR2 ANQGSEA, per germline. This chain's CDR3 is CSTSAGPDTQYF. The DNA for the CDR3 is TGCAGCACTAGCGCCGGTCCAGATACGCAGTATTTT.

This chain connects TRBV6-1 to TRBJ2-7, with 7 bases fitting TRBD1. The V segment lost 3 bases and the J segment 7 bases; nucleotides outside the gene matches: 6. Per germline, CDR1 MNHNS and CDR2 SASEGT. CDR3 length equals 13 residues. The CDR3 reads CASSERGPDEQYF. The CDR3 DNA reads as TGTGCCAGCAGTGAGAGGGGGCCAGATGAGCAGTACTTC.

The V and J genes are TRBV11-3 and TRBJ2-3; 12 nucleotides agree with TRBD2. V lost 5 bases to trimming and J lost 6 bases; unmatched junction nucleotides: 6. This CDR3 comprises 15 residues. CDR1 is SGHNT and CDR2 is YENEEA in the germline V gene. In DNA form, the CDR3 reads TGTGCCAGCAGCGACCCACTAGCGGGAGGTGATACGCAGTATTTT. Its translation is CASSDPLAGGDTQYF. Complete variable domain (other parts from reference TRBV11-3 and TRBJ2-3): EAGVVQSPRYKIIEKKQPVAFWCNPISGHNTLYWYLQNLGQGPELLIRYENEEAVDDSQLPKDRFSAERLKGVDSTLKIQPAELGDSAVYLCASSDPLAGGDTQYFGPGTRLTVL.